This T cell receptor (beta chain) was sequenced during a study of T cells in Graves' hyperthyroidism and ophthalmopathy. Amplified regions were TCR beta CDR3 sequences from RNA transcripts. The HTBI primer set served for first-round RT-PCR of the TCR CDR3. A single record per CDR3 protein comes from TCRdb applying MiXCR to the multiplex PCR reads. The table has about 210,000 distinct CDR3 sequences, approximately 16% seen once. The CDR3 sequence is 11 residues long. The V gene's germline CDR1 is SGHRS and CDR2 YFSETQ. The V and J ends lost 4 bases and 10 bases respectively, with 9 bases between them. Whole-study findings and limits: Most thyroid clonotypes with frequency above 0.001 were detected in blood. The model identified upcoming ophthalmopathy a median about 6.5 months ahead of onset.

In regard to this clonotype: Its specificity is unknown.

Thyroid ultrasound, orbital computed tomography, clinical symptoms, and serum thyroxine and TRAb underpinned diagnoses. Sequenced material: blood. The V call is TRBV5-1, the J call TRBJ2-4; the D gene is possibly TRBD1 (5 bases). The receptor was derived from a man aged 35-49 years with Graves' hyperthyroidism. The CDR3 here is CASSGALIQYF. The CDR3 DNA is TGCGCCAGCAGCGGGGCCTTAATTCAGTACTTC.